This T cell receptor beta chain was captured by sequencing in a study of OX40 agonist ivuxolimab in advanced cancers. About the research overall: Of mixed ages from about 23 to 90 and averaging about 60 years, the group was around 78% male. Earlier treatment with anti-PD-1, anti-PD-L1 or anti-CTLA-4 was permitted, and 30% to 40% had received some.

Whole-study results and caveats: Near-lowest levels of clonal expansion characterized partial responders at 0.1-3.0 mg/kg. Antigen specificity of clonally expanded peripheral T cells was not established.

In germline, CDR1 is SQVTM, CDR2 ANQGSEA. The CDR3 is made up of 15 amino acids. The V segment lost 3 bases and the J segment 3 bases; nucleotides outside the gene matches: 9. Measured with immunoSEQ multiplex PCR; TCRdb has only the in-frame clones, and not every one. The table lists tens of thousands of clones, over 80% of them singletons. On this clone itself: Its antigen is undetermined.

The V call is TRBV29-1, the J call TRBJ2-7; 9 bases are shared with TRBD1. This TCR was sampled from an adult with an advanced solid tumor such as melanoma, head and neck, liver or kidney cancer. This specimen was CD4+ or CD8+ T cells sorted from blood, taken in a trial of the OX40 agonist ivuxolimab. CDR3: CSVEEGTGGIYEQYF. The CDR3 coding sequence is TGCAGCGTTGAGGAGGGAACAGGGGGCATCTACGAGCAGTACTTC.